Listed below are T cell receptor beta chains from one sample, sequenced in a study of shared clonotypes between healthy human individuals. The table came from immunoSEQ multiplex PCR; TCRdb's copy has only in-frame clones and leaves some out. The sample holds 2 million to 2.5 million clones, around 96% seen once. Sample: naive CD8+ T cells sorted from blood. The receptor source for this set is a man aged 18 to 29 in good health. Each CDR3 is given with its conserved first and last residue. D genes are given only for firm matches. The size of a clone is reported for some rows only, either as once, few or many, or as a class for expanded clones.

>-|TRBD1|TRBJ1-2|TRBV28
CASSLGQGFAYGYTF
TGTGCCAGCAGTTTGGGACAGGGGTTTGCCTATGGCTACACCTTC
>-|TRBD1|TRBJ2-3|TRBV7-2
CASSLGDRAADTQYF
TGTGCCAGCAGCTTAGGAGACAGGGCGGCAGATACGCAGTATTTT
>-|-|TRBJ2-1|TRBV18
CASSPPQLNEQFF
TGTGCCAGCTCACCCCCACAACTCAATGAGCAGTTCTTC
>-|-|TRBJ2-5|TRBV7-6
CASMGGFQETQYF
TGTGCCAGCATGGGGGGATTCCAAGAGACCCAGTACTTC
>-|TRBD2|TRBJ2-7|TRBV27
CASSQTSGATYEQYF
TGTGCCAGCAGCCAGACTAGCGGGGCTACCTACGAGCAGTACTTC
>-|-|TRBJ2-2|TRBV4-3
CASSPTGLNTGELFF
TGCGCCAGCAGCCCCACGGGGTTGAACACCGGGGAGCTGTTTTTT
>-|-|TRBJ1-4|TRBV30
CAWSRSNEKLFF
TGTGCCTGGAGTAGGAGTAACGAAAAACTGTTTTTT
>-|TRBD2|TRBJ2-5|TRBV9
CASSVSGSSQETQYF
TGTGCCAGCAGCGTTAGCGGGAGTTCCCAAGAGACCCAGTACTTC
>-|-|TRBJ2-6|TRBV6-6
CASSYSLSGANVLTF
TGTGCCAGCAGTTACTCTCTCTCTGGGGCCAACGTCCTGACTTTC
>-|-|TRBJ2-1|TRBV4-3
CASSQDLLSNEQFF
TGCGCCAGCAGCCAAGATCTACTGAGCAATGAGCAGTTCTTC
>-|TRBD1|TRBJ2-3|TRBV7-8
CASSGGTGYDTQYF
TGTGCCAGCAGCGGAGGGACAGGTTACGATACGCAGTATTTT
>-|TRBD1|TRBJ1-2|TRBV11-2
CASSLSAGTGGVNGYTF
TGTGCCAGCAGCCTTTCCGCAGGGACAGGGGGCGTGAATGGCTACACCTTC
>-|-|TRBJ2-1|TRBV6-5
CASSYSWGRTYNEQFF
TGTGCCAGCAGTTACTCGTGGGGGCGGACCTACAATGAGCAGTTCTTC
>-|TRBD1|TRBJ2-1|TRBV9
CASSGTGGSYNEQFF
TGTGCCAGCAGCGGGACAGGGGGCTCCTACAATGAGCAGTTCTTC
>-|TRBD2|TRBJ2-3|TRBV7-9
CASSTKYSGGRTDTQYF
TGTGCCAGCAGCACCAAATATTCGGGGGGACGCACAGATACGCAGTATTTT
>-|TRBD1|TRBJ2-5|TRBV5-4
CASSLAPGQGETQYF
TGTGCCAGCAGCTTGGCCCCGGGACAGGGGGAGACCCAGTACTTC
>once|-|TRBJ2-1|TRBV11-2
CASSFFGGLNEQFF
TGTGCCAGCAGCTTCTTTGGGGGGCTCAATGAGCAGTTCTTC